This T cell receptor beta chain was recorded in a study of T cells after yellow fever vaccination. Study results and limitations: The booster response re-showed most primary clones: over 95% CD4, almost 90% CD8. It was the secondary response that reached its peak faster, day 5 versus 15, but it was weaker.

This clonotype was recorded many times. Its cognate antigen is unknown. Researchers made TCR cDNA using 5'RACE template switching, and this step added a universal primer site and UMIs. TCRdb re-derived calls from the 5' RACE reads in MiXCR, one entry per CDR3 protein. The sample contains almost 70,000 distinct CDR3 sequences, 5.5% to 7.5% of which appear only once. Germline values: CDR1 SQVTM, CDR2 ANQGSEA. The V gene end was trimmed by 7 bases and the J gene end by 1 base; junction bases not matched to a gene: 0. The CDR3 length is 12 residues. This receptor was taken from a man between 18 and 29 years old who received the YFV17D yellow fever vaccine. Material: CD4+ T cells sorted from PBMCs, obtained less than 16 days after the first yellow fever vaccination. The chain employs TRBV29-1 and TRBJ2-3; 9 bases are shared with TRBD1. CDR3 protein: CSGDRGTDTQYF. CDR3 DNA sequence: TGCAGCGGGGACAGGGGCACAGATACGCAGTATTTT.